This T cell receptor (beta chain) appears in the sequencing data of a study of cytomegalovirus exposure and HLA in healthy donors. PCR amplification relied on 60 Vbeta primers (plus 13 Jbeta primers). The assay was immunoSEQ multiplex PCR, and TCRdb's table has in-frame clones only and misses some. The top ten clones hold about 2% of a sample with fewer than 200,000 clones, about 85% of them seen once. This clone was counted a single time. Antigen specificity is unknown. Per germline, CDR1 SGHVS and CDR2 FQNEAQ. The V and J ends lost 0 bases and 4 bases, in that order; junction bases with no gene match: 5. This CDR3 is 16 amino acids long. Findings and limits, study-wide: In a later analysis, TCR beta V- and J-gene trimming was associated with a missense DCLRE1C variant.

The rearrangement uses TRBV7-8 and TRBJ2-5; 10 positions match TRBD2. The specimen sequenced was PBMCs. This receptor was obtained from a man aged 18-30 years in good health and CMV-seropositive. CDR3: CASSLASTSGVETQYF. CDR3 bases: TGTGCCAGCAGCTTAGCGTCCACTAGCGGGGTAGAGACCCAGTACTTC.